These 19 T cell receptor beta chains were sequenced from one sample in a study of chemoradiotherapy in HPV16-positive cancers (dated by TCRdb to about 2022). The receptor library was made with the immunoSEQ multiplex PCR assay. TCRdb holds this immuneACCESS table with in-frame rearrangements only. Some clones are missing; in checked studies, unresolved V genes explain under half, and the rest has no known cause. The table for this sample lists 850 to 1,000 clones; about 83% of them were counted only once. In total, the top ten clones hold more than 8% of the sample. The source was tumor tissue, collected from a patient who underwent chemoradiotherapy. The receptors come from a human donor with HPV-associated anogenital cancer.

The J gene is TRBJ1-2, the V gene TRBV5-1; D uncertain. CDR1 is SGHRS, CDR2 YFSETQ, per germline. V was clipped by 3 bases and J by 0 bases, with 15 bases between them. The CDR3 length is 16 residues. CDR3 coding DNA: TGCGCCAGCAGCTCAGGAGAGGGAGCGGCTAACTATGGCTACACCTTC. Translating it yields CASSSGEGAANYGYTF.

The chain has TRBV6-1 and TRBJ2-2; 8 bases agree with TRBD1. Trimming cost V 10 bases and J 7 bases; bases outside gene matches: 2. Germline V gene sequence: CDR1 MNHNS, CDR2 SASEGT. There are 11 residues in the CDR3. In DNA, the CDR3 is TGTGCCAACAGGGGGGTCGGGGAGCTGTTTTTT. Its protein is CANRGVGELFF.

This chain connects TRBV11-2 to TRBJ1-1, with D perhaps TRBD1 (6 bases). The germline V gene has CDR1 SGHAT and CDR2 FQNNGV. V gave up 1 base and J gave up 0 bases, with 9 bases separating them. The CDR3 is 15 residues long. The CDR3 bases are TGTGCCAGCAGCTTAGTTGGACAGATGAACACTGAAGCTTTCTTT. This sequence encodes CASSLVGQMNTEAFF.

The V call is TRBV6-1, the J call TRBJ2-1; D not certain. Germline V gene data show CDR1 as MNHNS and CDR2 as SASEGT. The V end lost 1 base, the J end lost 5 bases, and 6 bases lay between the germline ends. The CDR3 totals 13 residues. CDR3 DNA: TGTGCCAGCAGTGAAGAAATTCACAATGAGCAGTTCTTC. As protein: CASSEEIHNEQFF.

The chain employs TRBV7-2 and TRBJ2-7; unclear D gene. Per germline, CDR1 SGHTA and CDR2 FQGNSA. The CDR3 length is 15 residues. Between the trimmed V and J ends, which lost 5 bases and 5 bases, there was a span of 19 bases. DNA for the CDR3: TGTGCCAGCAGCCCCAGCCGAGTAGGCTTCCACGAGCAGTACTTC. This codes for CASSPSRVGFHEQYF.

CDR3 region: CATKWGTGTDTQYF. CDR3 nucleotide sequence: TGTGCCACTAAGTGGGGGACTGGCACAGATACGCAGTATTTT. The chain combines TRBV6-5 with TRBJ2-3, with D maybe TRBD2 (6 bases). The germline CDR1 and CDR2 sequences are MNHEY and SVGAGI. The CDR3 consists of 14 residues. Trimming cost V 10 bases and J 1 base, with 15 bases left between them.

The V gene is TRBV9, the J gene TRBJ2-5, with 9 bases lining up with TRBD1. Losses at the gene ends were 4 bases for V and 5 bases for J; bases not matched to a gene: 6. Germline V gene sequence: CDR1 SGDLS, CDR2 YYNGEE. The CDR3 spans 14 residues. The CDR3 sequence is CASSPGQGWETQYF. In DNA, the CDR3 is TGTGCCAGCAGCCCGGGACAGGGTTGGGAGACCCAGTACTTC.

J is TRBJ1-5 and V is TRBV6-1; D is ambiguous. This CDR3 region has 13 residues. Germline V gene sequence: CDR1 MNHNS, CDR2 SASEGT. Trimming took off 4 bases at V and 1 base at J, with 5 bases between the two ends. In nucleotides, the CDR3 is TGTGCCAGCAGTGGGACGAGCAATCAGCCCCAGCATTTT. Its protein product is CASSGTSNQPQHF.

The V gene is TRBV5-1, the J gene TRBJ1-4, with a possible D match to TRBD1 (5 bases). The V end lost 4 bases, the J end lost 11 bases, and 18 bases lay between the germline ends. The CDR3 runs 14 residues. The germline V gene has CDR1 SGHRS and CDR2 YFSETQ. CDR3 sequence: CASSGAAAGGKLFF. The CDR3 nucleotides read TGCGCCAGCAGCGGGGCGGCGGCCGGGGGGAAACTGTTTTTT.

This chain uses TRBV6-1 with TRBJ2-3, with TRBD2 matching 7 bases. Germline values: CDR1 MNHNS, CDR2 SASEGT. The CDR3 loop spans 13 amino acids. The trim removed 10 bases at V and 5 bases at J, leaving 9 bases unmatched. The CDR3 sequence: CAICIGGGDTQYF. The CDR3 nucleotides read TGTGCCATATGCATTGGGGGGGGAGATACGCAGTATTTT.

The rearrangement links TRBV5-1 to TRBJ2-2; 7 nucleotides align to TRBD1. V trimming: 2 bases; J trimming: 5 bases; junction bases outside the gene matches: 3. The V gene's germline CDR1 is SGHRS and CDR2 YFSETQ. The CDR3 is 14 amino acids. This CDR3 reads CASSFHRGTGELFF. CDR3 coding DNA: TGCGCCAGCAGCTTTCACAGGGGAACCGGGGAGCTGTTTTTT.

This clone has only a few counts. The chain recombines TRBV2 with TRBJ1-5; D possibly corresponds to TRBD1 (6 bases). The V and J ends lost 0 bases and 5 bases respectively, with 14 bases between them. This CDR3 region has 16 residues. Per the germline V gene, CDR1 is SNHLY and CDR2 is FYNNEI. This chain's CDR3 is CASSEAETGIDQPQHF. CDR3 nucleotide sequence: TGTGCCAGCAGTGAAGCGGAAACAGGGATCGATCAGCCCCAGCATTTT.

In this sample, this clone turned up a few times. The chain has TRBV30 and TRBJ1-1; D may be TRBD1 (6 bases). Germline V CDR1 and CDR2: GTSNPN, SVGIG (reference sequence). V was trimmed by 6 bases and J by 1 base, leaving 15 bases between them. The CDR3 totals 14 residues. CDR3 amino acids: CACNRDLGNTEAFF. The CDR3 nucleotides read TGTGCCTGTAACAGGGATCTCGGGAACACTGAAGCTTTCTTT.

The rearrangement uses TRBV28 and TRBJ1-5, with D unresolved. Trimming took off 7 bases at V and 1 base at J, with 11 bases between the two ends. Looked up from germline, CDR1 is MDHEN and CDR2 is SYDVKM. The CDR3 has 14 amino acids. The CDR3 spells CASKGSGSNQPQHF. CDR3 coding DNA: TGTGCCAGCAAGGGTAGTGGGAGCAATCAGCCCCAGCATTTT.

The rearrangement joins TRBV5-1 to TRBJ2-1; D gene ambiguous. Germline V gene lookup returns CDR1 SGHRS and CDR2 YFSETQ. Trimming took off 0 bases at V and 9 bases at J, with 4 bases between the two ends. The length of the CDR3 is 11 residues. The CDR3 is CASSLESEQFF. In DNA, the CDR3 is TGCGCCAGCAGCTTGGAGAGTGAGCAGTTCTTC.

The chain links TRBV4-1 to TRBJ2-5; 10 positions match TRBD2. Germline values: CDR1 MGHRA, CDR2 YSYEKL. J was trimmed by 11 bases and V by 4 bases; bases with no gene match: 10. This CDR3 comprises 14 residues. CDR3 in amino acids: CASSPSGGAREQYF. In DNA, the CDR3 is TGCGCCAGCAGCCCCAGCGGGGGGGCCCGTGAGCAGTACTTC.

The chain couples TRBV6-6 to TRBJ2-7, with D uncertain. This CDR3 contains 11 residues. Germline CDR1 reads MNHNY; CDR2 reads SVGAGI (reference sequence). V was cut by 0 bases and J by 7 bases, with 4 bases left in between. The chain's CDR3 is CASSYSREQYF. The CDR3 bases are TGTGCCAGCAGTTACTCACGGGAGCAGTACTTC.

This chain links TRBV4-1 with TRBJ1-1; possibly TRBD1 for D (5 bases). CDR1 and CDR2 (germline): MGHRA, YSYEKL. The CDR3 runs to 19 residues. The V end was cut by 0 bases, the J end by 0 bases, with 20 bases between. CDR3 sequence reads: CASSQDRTNPISMNTEAFF. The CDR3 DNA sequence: TGCGCCAGCAGCCAAGATCGGACAAACCCTATATCAATGAACACTGAAGCTTTCTTT.

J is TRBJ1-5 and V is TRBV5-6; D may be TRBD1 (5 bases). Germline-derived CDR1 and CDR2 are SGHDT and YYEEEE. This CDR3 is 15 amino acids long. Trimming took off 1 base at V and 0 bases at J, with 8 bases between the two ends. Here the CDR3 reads CASSLWGYSNQPQHF. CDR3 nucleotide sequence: TGTGCCAGCAGCTTGTGGGGCTATAGCAATCAGCCCCAGCATTTT.